The rows below give T cell receptor beta chains drawn from one sample of a study of T cells after yellow fever vaccination. Each CDR3 protein gets one entry after TCRdb re-called the 5' RACE reads with MiXCR. The data show about 350,000 distinct CDR3 sequences, about 4% seen once. The sample consisted of PBMCs, taken 5 days after the yellow fever booster vaccination. All receptors come from a man between 18 and 35 years old who received the YFV17D yellow fever vaccine. Each CDR3 is given with its conserved first and last residue.

V: TRBV7-2; length: 14; J: TRBJ1-6; CDR3: CASSLARAVWVLHF
V: TRBV5-1; length: 14; J: TRBJ2-1; CDR3: CASSSGTGGNEQFF
V: TRBV6-2/TRBV6-3; length: 14; J: TRBJ1-2; CDR3: CASSYSTSYYGYTF
V: TRBV18; length: 13; J: TRBJ1-2; CDR3: CASSPAGAHGYTF
V: TRBV27; length: 14; J: TRBJ1-2; CDR3: CASSSLQGSYGYTF
V: TRBV15; length: 14; J: TRBJ1-5; CDR3: CATSSLIGGQPQHF
V: TRBV5-1; length: 14; J: TRBJ2-3; CDR3: CASAPGQGTDTQYF
V: TRBV6-5; length: 12; J: TRBJ1-2; CDR3: CASARGGYGYTF
V: TRBV20-1; length: 16; J: TRBJ1-1; CDR3: CSAPPTTSREGAAAFF
V: TRBV4-1; length: 15; J: TRBJ1-5; CDR3: CASSQRFRAQQPQHF
V: TRBV27; length: 15; J: TRBJ1-4; CDR3: CASSLVLTTNEKLFF
V: TRBV12-3/TRBV12-4; length: 17; J: TRBJ1-2; CDR3: CASSTTGTGPSRDGYTF
V: TRBV4-1; length: 12; J: TRBJ2-5; CDR3: CASSQETMTQYF
V: TRBV24-1; length: 15; J: TRBJ2-2; CDR3: CATSDLSGAPGELFF
V: TRBV7-2; length: 18; J: TRBJ2-5; CDR3: CASSLLSGSGGPWKTQYF
V: TRBV28; length: 12; J: TRBJ1-1; CDR3: CASSLMYTEAFF
V: TRBV5-1; length: 15; J: TRBJ1-6; CDR3: CASSPSGQGRSPLHF
V: TRBV29-1; length: 11; J: TRBJ2-3; CDR3: CSVEQTDTQYF
V: TRBV6-2/TRBV6-3; length: 15; J: TRBJ2-2; CDR3: CASTGDRGVAGELFF
V: TRBV18; length: 15; J: TRBJ1-5; CDR3: CASSPLGGEVSPQHF
V: TRBV9; length: 14; J: TRBJ2-5; CDR3: CASSVGFTQETQYF
V: TRBV6-5; length: 11; J: TRBJ2-1; CDR3: CASRAGSAVFF
V: TRBV20-1; length: 15; J: TRBJ1-2; CDR3: CSARDALDSNYGYTF
V: TRBV28; length: 13; J: TRBJ1-2; CDR3: CASTTQDRPGYTF
V: TRBV7-2; length: 14; J: TRBJ2-1; CDR3: CASSPDGVRGEQFF
V: TRBV4-2; length: 10; J: TRBJ1-1; CDR3: CASSQVRAFF
V: TRBV6-5; length: 17; J: TRBJ2-7; CDR3: CASSWSLAGFSSYEQYF
V: TRBV5-1; length: 15; J: TRBJ1-1; CDR3: CASSLEWGMNTEAFF
V: TRBV5-1; length: 16; J: TRBJ2-7; CDR3: CASSPSLAGGLYEQYF
V: TRBV7-2; length: 15; J: TRBJ2-6; CDR3: CASSLRSSGANVLTF
V: TRBV6-2/TRBV6-3; length: 17; J: TRBJ2-7; CDR3: CASSYLAGLAGAYEQYF
V: TRBV7-2; length: 15; J: TRBJ2-1; CDR3: CASSLALRSYNEQFF
V: TRBV5-1; length: 15; J: TRBJ2-2; CDR3: CASSPTGALTGELFF